Listed below are T cell receptor beta chains from one sample, sequenced in a study of T cell repertoires in cytomegalovirus infection. Each CDR3 protein gets one entry after TCRdb re-called the reads with MiXCR. Of about 320,000 distinct CDR3 sequences listed, more than 8% are singletons. Source material: PBMCs. The receptors were gathered from a human donor in good health (CMV status not recorded). Some clones in this sample may be carry-over from other donors' samples. The CDR3 runs from the conserved cysteine through the conserved F or W. The D gene is left open where the match is weak. A clone size is listed for some rows: how often the clone was seen (once, few, many), or a class if it is expanded.

V gene	J gene	clone size	D gene	CDR3 DNA	CDR3 protein
TRBV19	TRBJ2-3	few	-	TGTGCCAGTAAAGTAGCGGGCACAGATACGCAGTATTTT	CASKVAGTDTQYF
TRBV4-1	TRBJ1-2	few	-	TGCGCCAGCAGCCAAGATGAAAGAGCTAACTATGGCTACACCTTC	CASSQDERANYGYTF
TRBV20-1	TRBJ1-1	few	-	TGCAGTGCTTCTACGCCTAAGGGCGGCCAGCGGGACACTGAAGCTTTCTTT	CSASTPKGGQRDTEAFF
TRBV7-2	TRBJ2-5	many	TRBD2	TGTGCCAGCAGCGCGAGCGGGAGTCAAGAGACCCAGTACTTC	CASSASGSQETQYF
TRBV20-1	TRBJ1-5	-	-	TGCAGTGCTAGAGATACAGGGCGCGGTGGCAATCAGCCCCAGCATTTT	CSARDTGRGGNQPQHF
TRBV7-2	TRBJ2-7	many	-	TGTGCCAGCAGCCCCGGCTTACAGGGGGGGCTCTACGAGCAGTACTTC	CASSPGLQGGLYEQYF
TRBV6-6	TRBJ2-7	-	-	TGTGCCAGTCTGAGGGCCCAGACAAGAGGTGGCGAGCAGTACTTC	CASLRAQTRGGEQYF
TRBV5-6	TRBJ2-7	-	TRBD1	TGTGCCAGCAGTCCGATTGGTCTACAGGGACAGGGGCAGTACTTC	CASSPIGLQGQGQYF
TRBV11-2	TRBJ2-3	few	TRBD2	TGTGCCAGCAGCTCCTTAGCGGGAGCGGGAGATACGCAGTATTTT	CASSSLAGAGDTQYF
TRBV12-3/TRBV12-4	TRBJ1-1	many	-	TGTGCCAGCAGTTTAGGCGCACGCGTACATGTGGCTTTCTTT	CASSLGARVHVAFF
TRBV12-3/TRBV12-4	TRBJ2-1	-	TRBD2	TGTGCCAGCAGTTTGTCCAGCGGGGGGGCAGGGGAGCAGTTCTTC	CASSLSSGGAGEQFF
TRBV11-3	TRBJ2-1	many	-	TGTGCCAGCAGCTTAGCGGCGGGAAATGAGCAGTTCTTC	CASSLAAGNEQFF
TRBV7-8	TRBJ2-1	many	-	TGTGCCAGCAGCCGACCTGGGGCGCTCGAGGATGAGCAGTTCTTC	CASSRPGALEDEQFF
TRBV6-2/TRBV6-3	TRBJ2-1	few	TRBD2	TGTGCCAGCAGGGCAGCAAGCGGGGCGAGCTCCTACAATGAGCAGTTCTTC	CASRAASGASSYNEQFF
TRBV28	TRBJ1-1	few	-	TGTGCCAGCAGTTTGAGTGGTGTCGGGAACACTGAAGCTTTCTTT	CASSLSGVGNTEAFF
TRBV7-8	TRBJ2-1	-	TRBD2	TGTGCCAGCAGCCAGGGACTAGCGGGTAGTAATGAGCAGTTCTTC	CASSQGLAGSNEQFF
TRBV7-2	TRBJ1-4	many	TRBD1	TGTGCCAGCAGCCTGGGGACAGGGGCATCCAATGAAAAACTGTTTTTT	CASSLGTGASNEKLFF
TRBV29-1	TRBJ2-7	many	-	TGCAGCGTTAGGGATAGCTCCTACGAGCAGTACTTC	CSVRDSSYEQYF
TRBV20-1	TRBJ2-5	few	TRBD2	TGCAGCATTTCTAGCGGGGCGCAAGAGACCCAGTACTTC	CSISSGAQETQYF
TRBV10-2	TRBJ1-5	-	-	TGCGCCAGCAGACCCGCGGCAGGGAGCCTCGCCAATCAGCCCCAGCATTTT	CASRPAAGSLANQPQHF
TRBV7-9	TRBJ1-6	many	-	TGTGCCAGCAGCTTCCCAGGCCCCCCCGGCGGAAATTCACCCCTCCACTTT	CASSFPGPPGGNSPLHF
TRBV7-2	TRBJ1-4	-	-	TGTGCCAGCAGCCCCGGACCCACAACTAATGAAAAACTGTTTTTT	CASSPGPTTNEKLFF
TRBV7-2	TRBJ1-4	many	-	TGTGCCAGCAGCTCGGAGGTCCATAATGGGGAAAAACTGTTTTTT	CASSSEVHNGEKLFF
TRBV7-9	TRBJ2-7	many	-	TGTGCCAGCAGCCGGGACACCTCTTTTATCGGGCAGTACTTC	CASSRDTSFIGQYF
TRBV7-3	TRBJ2-2	many	TRBD2	TGTGCCAGCACCCCGACTAGCGGGAGGGCCACGAGCACCGGGGAGCTGTTTTTT	CASTPTSGRATSTGELFF
TRBV9	TRBJ2-3	-	TRBD2	TGTGCCAGCAGCGTAGTGGGCGGGGGGGCCGCAGATACGCAGTATTTT	CASSVVGGGAADTQYF
TRBV6-6	TRBJ1-6	many	-	TGTGCCAGCAGTACGAGCTCCTATAATTCACCCCTCCACTTT	CASSTSSYNSPLHF
TRBV7-2	TRBJ1-2	many	-	TGTGCCAGCACCCAAGACAGGCCAGGAGGTGGCTACACCTTC	CASTQDRPGGGYTF
TRBV4-3	TRBJ2-3	-	-	TGCGCCAGCAGCCAAGATGCAGGTGGGGGGGGCTTCACAGATACGCAGTATTTT	CASSQDAGGGGFTDTQYF
TRBV12-3/TRBV12-4	TRBJ1-4	many	-	TGTGCCAGCAGTTTCGGACCAACTAATGAAAAACTGTTTTTT	CASSFGPTNEKLFF
TRBV6-5	TRBJ1-1	-	TRBD1	TGTGCCAGCAGTTACTCGAACAGGGGGCACTCTGAAGCTTTCTTT	CASSYSNRGHSEAFF
TRBV12-3/TRBV12-4	TRBJ2-5	few	-	TGTGCCAGCAGTTTAACCCGGGACTTCCAAGAGACCCAGTACTTC	CASSLTRDFQETQYF
TRBV7-8	TRBJ2-1	many	-	TGTGCCAGCAGCTCGCGAACTAGCCGGACAGGCAAGGATGTGAATGAGCAGTTCTTC	CASSSRTSRTGKDVNEQFF
TRBV7-2	TRBJ2-2	many	-	TGTGCCAGCAGCTTAGTACAGGGTGGAACCGGGGAGCTGTTTTTT	CASSLVQGGTGELFF
TRBV7-8	TRBJ2-3	few	TRBD1	TGTGCCAGCAGCCCCCGGGACAGCCTAAACACAGATACGCAGTATTTT	CASSPRDSLNTDTQYF
TRBV7-2	TRBJ2-5	many	-	TGTGCCAGCAGCTTACCGATAATCAGGGGTGAGACCCAGTACTTC	CASSLPIIRGETQYF
TRBV19	TRBJ2-5	-	-	TGTGCCAGTAGTATCCTAGGGAAAGGGACCCAGTACTTC	CASSILGKGTQYF
TRBV28	TRBJ1-2	-	-	TGTGCCAGCAGTGGACCGGGACGGGGAGTCTATGGCTACACCTTC	CASSGPGRGVYGYTF
TRBV7-6	TRBJ1-5	few	-	TGTGCCAGCAGCTTAGTCGGAGGGGGTAGCAATCAGCCCCAGCATTTT	CASSLVGGGSNQPQHF
TRBV7-2	TRBJ1-4	many	-	TGTGCCAGCAGCGCCCGATCCCCTGCAACTAATGAAAAACTGTTTTTT	CASSARSPATNEKLFF
TRBV7-2	TRBJ2-4	many	TRBD2	TGTGCCAGCAGTTCTACGGGGGGGAAAAACATTCAGTACTTC	CASSSTGGKNIQYF
TRBV6-1	TRBJ2-3	many	TRBD2	TGTGCCAGCAGTTCCGTATCTAGCGGGGAGACAGATACGCAGTATTTT	CASSSVSSGETDTQYF
TRBV6-5	TRBJ2-7	many	TRBD1	TGTGCCAGCAGTTCTACTCAAGCAGGACAGGGGTACGAGCAGTACTTC	CASSSTQAGQGYEQYF
TRBV24-1	TRBJ1-4	many	-	TGTGCCACCAGCTGGTGGGGGGACACCCCCTATCCCGACACAACTAATGAAAAACTGTTTTTT	CATSWWGDTPYPDTTNEKLFF
TRBV28	TRBJ1-6	few	-	TGTGCCAGCAGCCGCTTGCCGGTCGGTCGGCGGGTACGTTCACCCCTCCACTTT	CASSRLPVGRRVRSPLHF
TRBV12-3/TRBV12-4	TRBJ1-3	-	-	TGTGCCAGCAGCGACAGCTCTGGAAACACCATATATTTT	CASSDSSGNTIYF